The clone carrying this T cell receptor (beta chain) showed up just a few times. Its target is unknown. Repertoires were generated with immunoSEQ multiplex PCR, while TCRdb's copy carries only in-frame clones and drops some. The data show tens of thousands of clones, roughly 82% seen once. These data are taken from a study of OX40 agonist ivuxolimab in advanced cancers. About the research overall: Therapy given before enrollment (anti-PD-1, anti-PD-L1 or anti-CTLA-4) was allowed, and over 35% had some.

CDR1 and CDR2 from the germline V gene are LNHNV and YYDKDF (reference sequence). Trimming took off 0 bases at V and 5 bases at J, with 13 bases between the two ends. This CDR3 has 16 amino acids. Patients who had autoimmune disease history or got systemic immunosuppression were left out. Findings and caveats of the study: At 0.1 to 3.0 mg/kg, CD4+ and CD8+ blood T cells expanded clonally by week 6.

This receptor was identified in an adult with an advanced solid tumor such as melanoma, head and neck, liver or kidney cancer. Specimen: CD4+ or CD8+ T cells sorted from blood, collected in a trial of the OX40 agonist ivuxolimab. The chain has TRBV15 and TRBJ1-4; tentatively, D is TRBD1 (6 bases). CDR3 amino acids: CATSRDPGAKNEKLFF. The CDR3 nucleotides are TGTGCCACCAGCAGAGATCCGGGGGCCAAGAATGAAAAACTGTTTTTT.